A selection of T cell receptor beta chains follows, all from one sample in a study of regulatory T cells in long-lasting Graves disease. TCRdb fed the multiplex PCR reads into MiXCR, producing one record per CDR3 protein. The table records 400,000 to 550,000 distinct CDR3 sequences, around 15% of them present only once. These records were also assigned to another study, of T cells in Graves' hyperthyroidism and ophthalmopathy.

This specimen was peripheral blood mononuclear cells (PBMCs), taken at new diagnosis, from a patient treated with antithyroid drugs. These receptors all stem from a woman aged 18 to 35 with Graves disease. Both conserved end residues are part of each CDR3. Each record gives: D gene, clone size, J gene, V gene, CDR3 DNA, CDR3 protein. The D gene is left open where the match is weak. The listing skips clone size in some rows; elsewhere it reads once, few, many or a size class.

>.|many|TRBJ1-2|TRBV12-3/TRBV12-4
TGTGCCAGCAGGCCTCCGGGGAGCTACTATGGCTACACCTTC
CASRPPGSYYGYTF
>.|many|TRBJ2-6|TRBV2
TGTGCCAGCAGTCGTCTTTCCCCTGGGGCCAACGTCCTGACTTTC
CASSRLSPGANVLTF
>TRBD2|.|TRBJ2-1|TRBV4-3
TGCGCCAGCAGCCAAGCTGCTAGCGGGAGGGCAGGGGAGCAGTTCTTC
CASSQAASGRAGEQFF
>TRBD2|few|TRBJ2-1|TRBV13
TGTGCCAGCAGCCCAGGCCGGGACTACTCACGGGGTCAATATGAGCAGTTCTTC
CASSPGRDYSRGQYEQFF
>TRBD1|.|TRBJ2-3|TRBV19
TGTGCCAGTACGGGGACAGCCAGCACAGATACGCAGTATTTT
CASTGTASTDTQYF
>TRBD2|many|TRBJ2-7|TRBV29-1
TGCAGCGTTGGGGATACTAGCGGGCCGTACGAGCAGTACTTC
CSVGDTSGPYEQYF
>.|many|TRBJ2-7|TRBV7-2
TGTGCCAGCAGCTTACTTGGTACAGGGCCCTACGAGCAGTACTTC
CASSLLGTGPYEQYF
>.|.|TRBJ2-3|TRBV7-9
TGTGCCAGCAGCTTAGGGGGGACTGGGGATACGCAGTATTTT
CASSLGGTGDTQYF
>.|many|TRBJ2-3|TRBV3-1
TGTGCCAGCGGCCATTCCGGGACAGATACGCAGTATTTT
CASGHSGTDTQYF
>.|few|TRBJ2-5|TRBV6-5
TGTGCCAGCAGTTACTCCCAGACTTGGGGGTCCCAGTACTTC
CASSYSQTWGSQYF
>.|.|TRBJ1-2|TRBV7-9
TGTGCCAGCAGCTTAGCGCTCCCCTATGGCTACACCTTC
CASSLALPYGYTF
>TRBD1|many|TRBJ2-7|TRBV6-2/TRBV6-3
TGTGCCAGCAGTTACGGGTCCGGACAGGACTACGAGCAGTACTTC
CASSYGSGQDYEQYF
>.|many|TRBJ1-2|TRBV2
TGTGCCAGCAGTGTAGACAGTGGATTTTTGGGCTACACCTTC
CASSVDSGFLGYTF
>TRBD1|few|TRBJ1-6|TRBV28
TGTGCCAGCAGTTCCATTACCACCACAGGGGTCTCCTATAATTCACCCCTCCACTTT
CASSSITTTGVSYNSPLHF
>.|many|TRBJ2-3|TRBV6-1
TGTGCCAGTGCCAAGCCAACATTCACAGATACGCAGTATTTT
CASAKPTFTDTQYF
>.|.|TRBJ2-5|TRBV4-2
TGTGCCAGCAGCCAAGAGCTAGTCCAAGAGACCCAGTACTTC
CASSQELVQETQYF
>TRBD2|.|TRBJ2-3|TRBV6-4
TGTGCCAGCAGTCCCGGGACTAGCGGGAGACCGAGCACAGATACGCAGTATTTT
CASSPGTSGRPSTDTQYF
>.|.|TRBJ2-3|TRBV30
TGTGCCTGGACACCGGGGGATACGCAGTATTTT
CAWTPGDTQYF
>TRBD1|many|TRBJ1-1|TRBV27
TGTGCCAGCACTAGAAAGACAGGGAGGCTCACTGAAGCTTTCTTT
CASTRKTGRLTEAFF
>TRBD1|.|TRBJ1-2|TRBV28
TGTGCCAGCAGGGGGGACAGGAGCTATGGCTACACCTTC
CASRGDRSYGYTF
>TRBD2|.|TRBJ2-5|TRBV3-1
TGTGCCAGCAGCCGGACTAGCCGGGAGACCCAGTACTTC
CASSRTSRETQYF
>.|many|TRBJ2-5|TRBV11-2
TGTGCCAGCAGCTTTAGGTCGGGAGAGACCCAGTACTTC
CASSFRSGETQYF
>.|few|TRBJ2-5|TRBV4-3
TGCGCCAGCAGCCAAGAATGGGGGGCTGAGACCCAGTACTTC
CASSQEWGAETQYF
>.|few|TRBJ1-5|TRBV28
TGTGCCAGCAGTCCCGCTAGGGTTTATCAGCCCCAGCATTTT
CASSPARVYQPQHF
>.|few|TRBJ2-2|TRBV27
TGTGCCAGCAGTATCCTCGACGGTGTCGGGGAGCTGTTTTTT
CASSILDGVGELFF
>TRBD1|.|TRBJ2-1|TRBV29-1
TGCAGCGTTATACAGGGGGCGAGCTCCTACAATGAGCAGTTCTTC
CSVIQGASSYNEQFF
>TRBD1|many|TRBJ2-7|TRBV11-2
TGTGCCAGCAGCCATAGCGGACAGGGTAATGAGCAGTACTTC
CASSHSGQGNEQYF
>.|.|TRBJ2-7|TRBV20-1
TGCAGTGCTCGATGGACTGAGTTTGGGGCTGGGGAGCAGTACTTC
CSARWTEFGAGEQYF
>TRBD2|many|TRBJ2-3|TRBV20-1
TGCAGTGCTAGGCCTAGCGGGAGGGCCTACGGCACAGATACGCAGTATTTT
CSARPSGRAYGTDTQYF
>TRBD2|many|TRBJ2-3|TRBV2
TGTGCCCATGGGACTAGCGGCACAGATACGCAGTATTTT
CAHGTSGTDTQYF
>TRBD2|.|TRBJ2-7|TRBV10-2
TGCGCCAGCACCCAAAGGACTAGCGGGAGCAATCTACACGAGCAGTGCTTC
CASTQRTSGSNLHEQCF
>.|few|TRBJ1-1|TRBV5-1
TGCGCCAGCAGCTTGGCAGGGCTGGACACTGAAGCTTTCTTT
CASSLAGLDTEAFF
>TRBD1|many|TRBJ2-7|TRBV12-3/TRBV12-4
TGTGCCAGCAGTTTAGACAGGGGGAACGAGCAGTACTTC
CASSLDRGNEQYF
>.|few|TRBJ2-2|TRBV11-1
TGTGCCAGCAGCTTTAACAGAATCGCGAACACCGGGGAGCTGTTTTTT
CASSFNRIANTGELFF
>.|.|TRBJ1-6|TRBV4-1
TGCGCCAGCAGCCAAGGTCTGGTCTCCTATAATTCACCCCTCCACTTT
CASSQGLVSYNSPLHF
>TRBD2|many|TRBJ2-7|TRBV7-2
TGTGCCAGCAGCTTAGAGATCGGGGGGGCCTACGAGCAGTACTTC
CASSLEIGGAYEQYF
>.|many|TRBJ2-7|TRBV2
TGTGCCAGCAGTGAAAACAGAAGAGCCTACGAGCAGTACTTC
CASSENRRAYEQYF
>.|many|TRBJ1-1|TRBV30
TGTGCCTGGAGTGTACCGCGGTACACTGAAGCTTTCTTT
CAWSVPRYTEAFF
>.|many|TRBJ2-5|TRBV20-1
TGCAGTGCTAGGCCCCTGGGGAAAGAGACCCAGTACTTC
CSARPLGKETQYF
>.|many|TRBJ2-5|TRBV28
TGTGCCAGCAGCGAGGGGCGTGATTTCCAAGAGACCCAGTACTTC
CASSEGRDFQETQYF
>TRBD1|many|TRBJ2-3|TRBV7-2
TGTGCCAGCAGCTCGGGACAGGGGGGAACAGATACGCAGTATTTT
CASSSGQGGTDTQYF
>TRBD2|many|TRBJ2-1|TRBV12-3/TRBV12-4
TGTGCCAGCAGACCGGGACTAGCGGTATACAATGAGCAGTTCTTC
CASRPGLAVYNEQFF
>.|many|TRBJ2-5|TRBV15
TGTGCCACCAGCAGAGAGTTGGGGGGCGCAGAGACCCAGTACTTC
CATSRELGGAETQYF
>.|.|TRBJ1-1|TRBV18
TGTGCCAGCTCACCTCAGATTTCGGAAGCTTTCTTT
CASSPQISEAFF
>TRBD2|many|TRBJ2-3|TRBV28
TGTGCCAGCAGTTTTGTAGCGGGAGATACGCAGTATTTT
CASSFVAGDTQYF
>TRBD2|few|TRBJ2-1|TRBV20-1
TGCAGTGCTAGAGACGCGGGAGGGGTTGAGCAGTTCTTC
CSARDAGGVEQFF
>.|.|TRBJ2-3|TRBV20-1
TGCAGTGCTAGTGAGACAGATACGCAGTATTTT
CSASETDTQYF
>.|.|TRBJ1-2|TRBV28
TGTGCCAGCAGTTTCCCCCCTGACTATGGCTACACCTTC
CASSFPPDYGYTF
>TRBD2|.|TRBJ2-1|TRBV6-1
TGTGCCAGCAACTGGGCGGGAGGCTACAATGAGCAGTTCTTC
CASNWAGGYNEQFF
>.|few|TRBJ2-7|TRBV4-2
TGTGCCAGCAGCAGGGGGGGCGAGACAACCTACGAGCAGTACTTC
CASSRGGETTYEQYF
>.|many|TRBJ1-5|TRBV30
TGTGCCTGGAGCGATGGGGAAAGCAATCAGCCCCAGCATTTT
CAWSDGESNQPQHF
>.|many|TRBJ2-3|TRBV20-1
TGCAGTGCTAGAGGACAGAGCACAGATACGCAGTATTTT
CSARGQSTDTQYF
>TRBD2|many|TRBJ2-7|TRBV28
TGTGCCAGCAGTGGGACTACAGTCTGGTACGAGCAGTACTTC
CASSGTTVWYEQYF
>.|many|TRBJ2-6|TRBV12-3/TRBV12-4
TGTGCCAGCAGTTTAGGGTTCTCTGGGGCCAACGTCCTGACTTTC
CASSLGFSGANVLTF
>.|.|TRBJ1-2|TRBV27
TGTGCCAGCAGGGGGATCGACTATGGCTACACCTTC
CASRGIDYGYTF
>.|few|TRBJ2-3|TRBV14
TGTGCCAGCAGCCGCCAGGTGGTTCTGACGGTTGATACGCAGTATTTT
CASSRQVVLTVDTQYF
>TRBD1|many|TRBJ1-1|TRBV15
TGTGCCACCAGCGGTCGGACAGGGGGCATGAACACTGAAGCTTTCTTT
CATSGRTGGMNTEAFF
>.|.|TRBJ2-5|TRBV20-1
TGCAGTGCTAGAGAGCTGGACCCAGAGACCCAGTACTTC
CSARELDPETQYF
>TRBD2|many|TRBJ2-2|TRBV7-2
TGTGCCAGCAGCCCTAGTTGGGTGGCTAGCGGGACCGGGGAGCTGTTTTTT
CASSPSWVASGTGELFF
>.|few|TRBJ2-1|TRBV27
TGTGCCAGCAGTTTATGGGGGATCATCTACTACAATGAGCAGTTCTTC
CASSLWGIIYYNEQFF